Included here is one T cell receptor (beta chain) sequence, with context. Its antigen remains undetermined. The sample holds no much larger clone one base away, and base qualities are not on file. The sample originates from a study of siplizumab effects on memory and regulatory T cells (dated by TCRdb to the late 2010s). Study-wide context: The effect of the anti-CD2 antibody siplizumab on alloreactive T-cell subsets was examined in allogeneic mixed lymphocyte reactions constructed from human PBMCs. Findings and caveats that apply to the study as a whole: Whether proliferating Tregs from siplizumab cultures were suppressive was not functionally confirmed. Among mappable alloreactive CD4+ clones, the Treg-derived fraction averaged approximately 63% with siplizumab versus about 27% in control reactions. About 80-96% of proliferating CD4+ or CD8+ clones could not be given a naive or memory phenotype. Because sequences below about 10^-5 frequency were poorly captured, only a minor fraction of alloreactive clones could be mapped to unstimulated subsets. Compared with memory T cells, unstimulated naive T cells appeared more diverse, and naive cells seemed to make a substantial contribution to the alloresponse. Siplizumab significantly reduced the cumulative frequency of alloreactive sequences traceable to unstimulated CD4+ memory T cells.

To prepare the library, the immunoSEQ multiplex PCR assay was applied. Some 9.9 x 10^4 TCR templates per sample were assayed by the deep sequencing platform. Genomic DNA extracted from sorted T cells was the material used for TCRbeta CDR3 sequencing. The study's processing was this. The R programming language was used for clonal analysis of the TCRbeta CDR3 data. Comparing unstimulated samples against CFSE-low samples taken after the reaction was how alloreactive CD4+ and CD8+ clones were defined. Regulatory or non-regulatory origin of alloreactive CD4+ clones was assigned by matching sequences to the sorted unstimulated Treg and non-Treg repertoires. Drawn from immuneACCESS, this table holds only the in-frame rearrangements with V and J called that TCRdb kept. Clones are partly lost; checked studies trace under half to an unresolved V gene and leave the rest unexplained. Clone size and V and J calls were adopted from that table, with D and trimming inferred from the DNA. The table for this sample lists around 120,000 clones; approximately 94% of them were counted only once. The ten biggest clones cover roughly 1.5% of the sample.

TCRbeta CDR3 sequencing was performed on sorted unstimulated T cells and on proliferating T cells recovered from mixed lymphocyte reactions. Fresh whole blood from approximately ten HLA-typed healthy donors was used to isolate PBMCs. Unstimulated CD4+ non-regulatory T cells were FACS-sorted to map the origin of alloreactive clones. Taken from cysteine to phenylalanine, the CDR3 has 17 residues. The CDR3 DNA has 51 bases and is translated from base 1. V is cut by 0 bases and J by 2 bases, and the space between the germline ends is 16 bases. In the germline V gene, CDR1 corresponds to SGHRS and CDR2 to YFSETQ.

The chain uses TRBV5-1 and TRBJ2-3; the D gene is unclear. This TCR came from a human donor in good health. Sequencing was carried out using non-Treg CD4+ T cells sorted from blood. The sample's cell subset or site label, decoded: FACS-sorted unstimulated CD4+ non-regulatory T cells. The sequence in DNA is TGCGCCAGCAGCTTGGATGAAATAGGCATGAACACAGATACGCAGTATTTT. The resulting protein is CASSLDEIGMNTDTQYF.